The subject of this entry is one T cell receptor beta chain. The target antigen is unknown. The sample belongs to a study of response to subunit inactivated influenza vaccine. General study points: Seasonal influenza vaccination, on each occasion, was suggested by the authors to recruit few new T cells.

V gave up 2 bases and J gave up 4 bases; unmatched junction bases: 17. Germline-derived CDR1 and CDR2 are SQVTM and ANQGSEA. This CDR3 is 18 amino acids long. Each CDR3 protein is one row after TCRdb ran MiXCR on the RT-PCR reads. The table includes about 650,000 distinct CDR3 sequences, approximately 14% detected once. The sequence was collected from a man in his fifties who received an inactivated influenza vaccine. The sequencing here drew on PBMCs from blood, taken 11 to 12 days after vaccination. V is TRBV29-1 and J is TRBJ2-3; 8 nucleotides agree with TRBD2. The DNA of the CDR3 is TGCAGCGTTGAACGGACTAGCCGAAAAACAACGGGGGCAGATACGCAGTATTTT. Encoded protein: CSVERTSRKTTGADTQYF.